The rows below give T cell receptor beta chains drawn from one sample of a study of shared clonotypes between healthy human individuals. Data came from immunoSEQ multiplex PCR; TCRdb stores just in-frame clones and leaves some out. The table shows some 2.1 million clones, with about 93% occurring only once. Sequenced: naive CD8+ T cells from PBMCs. These receptors all come from a man aged 18 to 29 in good health. Some clones in this sample may be carry-over from other donors' samples. Each CDR3 is given with its conserved first and last residue. D genes are given only for firm matches. For some rows the clone size is stated as once, few or many, or as a class when expanded; others skip it.

j_call: TRBJ2-1
v_call: TRBV27
d_call: NA
clone_size: once
cdr3_nt: TGTGCCAGCAGTTTATATGGGACTGAGGCCTACAATGAGCAGTTCTTC
cdr3_aa: CASSLYGTEAYNEQFF

j_call: TRBJ2-7
v_call: TRBV28
d_call: TRBD1
clone_size: NA
cdr3_nt: TGTGCCAGCACCTTAAGGGGGCCCGAGCAGTACTTC
cdr3_aa: CASTLRGPEQYF

j_call: TRBJ2-1
v_call: TRBV7-9
d_call: TRBD2
clone_size: NA
cdr3_nt: TGTGCCAGCAGCCCCACTAGCGGGAGGGTGTACAATGAGCAGTTCTTC
cdr3_aa: CASSPTSGRVYNEQFF

j_call: TRBJ2-1
v_call: TRBV7-3
d_call: NA
clone_size: NA
cdr3_nt: TGTGCCAGCAGCTTCGTCCATAACTCCTACAATGAGCAGTTCTTC
cdr3_aa: CASSFVHNSYNEQFF

j_call: TRBJ2-7
v_call: TRBV9
d_call: NA
clone_size: NA
cdr3_nt: TGTGCCAGCAGCGTAGCCGGGACTCACACAAAGAACGAGCAGTACTTC
cdr3_aa: CASSVAGTHTKNEQYF

j_call: TRBJ2-7
v_call: TRBV27
d_call: TRBD2
clone_size: NA
cdr3_nt: TGTGCCAGCAGTTTGGGACTAGCGAAGTTCTACGAGCAGTACTTC
cdr3_aa: CASSLGLAKFYEQYF

j_call: TRBJ1-2
v_call: TRBV13
d_call: NA
clone_size: NA
cdr3_nt: TGTGCCAGCAGCTTAGGAGCCAGGACGGGGCTCTACACCTTC
cdr3_aa: CASSLGARTGLYTF

j_call: TRBJ1-1
v_call: TRBV23-1
d_call: TRBD1
clone_size: NA
cdr3_nt: TGCGCCAGCAGTCCCCGGCGGCAGGGGGCAAGGGTGAACACTGAAGCTTTCTTT
cdr3_aa: CASSPRRQGARVNTEAFF

j_call: TRBJ2-7
v_call: TRBV6-6
d_call: NA
clone_size: NA
cdr3_nt: TGTGCCAGCAGTTATGATGAGGGGACCTACGAGCAGTACTTC
cdr3_aa: CASSYDEGTYEQYF

j_call: TRBJ2-5
v_call: TRBV7-9
d_call: NA
clone_size: NA
cdr3_nt: TGTGCCAGCAGCCCTCGGGACTCCTCACGCCAGTACTTC
cdr3_aa: CASSPRDSSRQYF

j_call: TRBJ2-7
v_call: TRBV6-1
d_call: NA
clone_size: NA
cdr3_nt: TGTGCCAGCCCGGACGGGAGCTCCTACGAGCAGTACTTC
cdr3_aa: CASPDGSSYEQYF

j_call: TRBJ1-4
v_call: TRBV5-6
d_call: TRBD1
clone_size: once
cdr3_nt: TGTGCCAGCAGCTTGGGACAGGGTGGGGAACTGTTTTTT
cdr3_aa: CASSLGQGGELFF

j_call: TRBJ1-1
v_call: TRBV4-1
d_call: NA
clone_size: NA
cdr3_nt: TGCGCCAGCAGCAGAAAACAGGGAGGAGCGGCTGAAGCTTTCTTT
cdr3_aa: CASSRKQGGAAEAFF

j_call: TRBJ2-3
v_call: TRBV11-1
d_call: TRBD2
clone_size: NA
cdr3_nt: TGTGCCAGCAGCCCATCAGCGGGGGAAGTTATAGATACGCAGTATTTT
cdr3_aa: CASSPSAGEVIDTQYF

j_call: TRBJ2-7
v_call: TRBV5-1
d_call: NA
clone_size: NA
cdr3_nt: TGCGCCAGCAGCCCAGGGACATTCTCCTACGAGCAGTACTTC
cdr3_aa: CASSPGTFSYEQYF

j_call: TRBJ2-7
v_call: TRBV5-4
d_call: TRBD2
clone_size: NA
cdr3_nt: TGTGCCAGCAGCTTTTCTCTAGCGGGAGTCTACGAGCAGTACTTC
cdr3_aa: CASSFSLAGVYEQYF

j_call: TRBJ2-7
v_call: TRBV27
d_call: TRBD2
clone_size: NA
cdr3_nt: TGTGCCAGCAGTCACAGGACAGGGCTAGCGGGAGGGCCACCAGAACTCCCCCCACACTACGAGCAGTACTTC
cdr3_aa: CASSHRTGLAGGPPELPPHYEQYF

j_call: TRBJ1-2
v_call: TRBV7-2
d_call: TRBD1
clone_size: NA
cdr3_nt: TGTGCCAGCAGCCCGAGACAGGGTCAAAATCTCTATGGCTACACCTTC
cdr3_aa: CASSPRQGQNLYGYTF

j_call: TRBJ1-1
v_call: TRBV6-1
d_call: NA
clone_size: NA
cdr3_nt: TGTGCCAGCCATAGGACAGAGAACACTGAAGCTTTCTTT
cdr3_aa: CASHRTENTEAFF

j_call: TRBJ2-1
v_call: TRBV19
d_call: NA
clone_size: once
cdr3_nt: TGTGCCAGTAGTATAGTGAGGGCGGATGAGCAGTTCTTC
cdr3_aa: CASSIVRADEQFF

j_call: TRBJ2-7
v_call: TRBV6-5
d_call: TRBD2
clone_size: NA
cdr3_nt: TGTGCCAGCAGTGGATCTAGCGGGCTCTCCTACGAGCAGTACTTC
cdr3_aa: CASSGSSGLSYEQYF

j_call: TRBJ2-7
v_call: TRBV4-3
d_call: TRBD1
clone_size: NA
cdr3_nt: TGCGCCAGCAGCCAAGGACAGGGAATGGGGTACGAGCAGTACTTC
cdr3_aa: CASSQGQGMGYEQYF

j_call: TRBJ2-5
v_call: TRBV5-6
d_call: TRBD2
clone_size: NA
cdr3_nt: TGTGCCAGCAGTAAACCGGGACTAGCGTACGAGACCCAGTACTTC
cdr3_aa: CASSKPGLAYETQYF

j_call: TRBJ2-2
v_call: TRBV29-1
d_call: NA
clone_size: few
cdr3_nt: TGCAGCGTTAACAGCGCATTTTTT
cdr3_aa: CSVNSAFF

j_call: TRBJ2-3
v_call: TRBV4-1
d_call: NA
clone_size: NA
cdr3_nt: TGCGCCAGCAGCCAAGTTGGTAACAACCCAATCACAGATACGCAGTATTTT
cdr3_aa: CASSQVGNNPITDTQYF

j_call: TRBJ2-6
v_call: TRBV9
d_call: TRBD1
clone_size: NA
cdr3_nt: TGTGCCAGCAGCGCGCTGACAGGGATTCCCACTCTCTCTGGGGCCAACGTCCTGACTTTC
cdr3_aa: CASSALTGIPTLSGANVLTF

j_call: TRBJ1-3
v_call: TRBV7-2
d_call: NA
clone_size: NA
cdr3_nt: TGTGCCAGCAGCCTCCGGGTCTCTGGAAACACCATATATTTT
cdr3_aa: CASSLRVSGNTIYF

j_call: TRBJ2-3
v_call: TRBV28
d_call: TRBD1
clone_size: NA
cdr3_nt: TGTGCCAGCAGACCCGGACAGGGAGCAACAGATACGCAGTATTTT
cdr3_aa: CASRPGQGATDTQYF

j_call: TRBJ1-2
v_call: TRBV6-5
d_call: NA
clone_size: NA
cdr3_nt: TGTGCCAGCAGGCCGACAGGCTATCCTGGCTACACCTTC
cdr3_aa: CASRPTGYPGYTF

j_call: TRBJ2-7
v_call: TRBV9
d_call: NA
clone_size: NA
cdr3_nt: TGTGCCAGCAGCGCGGGCCCCCGGGGTAGCGGATCCTACGAGCAGTACTTC
cdr3_aa: CASSAGPRGSGSYEQYF

j_call: TRBJ1-5
v_call: TRBV6-1
d_call: NA
clone_size: NA
cdr3_nt: TGTGCCAGCCATCGTCGAGGTAGCAATCAGCCCCAGCATTTT
cdr3_aa: CASHRRGSNQPQHF

j_call: TRBJ2-3
v_call: TRBV5-4
d_call: NA
clone_size: NA
cdr3_nt: TGTGCCAGCAGCTCAACTGGAGATACGCAGTATTTT
cdr3_aa: CASSSTGDTQYF

j_call: TRBJ2-1
v_call: TRBV5-6
d_call: TRBD2
clone_size: NA
cdr3_nt: TGTGCCAGCAGCCCTGATGGTAGGGAGGGAAACTACAATGAGCAGTTCTTC
cdr3_aa: CASSPDGREGNYNEQFF

j_call: TRBJ2-7
v_call: TRBV11-1
d_call: TRBD1
clone_size: NA
cdr3_nt: TGTGCCAGCAGCCCCGGACAGGGGAGGGACGAGCAGTACTTC
cdr3_aa: CASSPGQGRDEQYF

j_call: TRBJ2-1
v_call: TRBV4-3
d_call: TRBD2
clone_size: NA
cdr3_nt: TGCGCCAGCAGCTGGGCTAGCGGGAACAATGAGCAGTTCTTC
cdr3_aa: CASSWASGNNEQFF

j_call: TRBJ1-5
v_call: TRBV28
d_call: NA
clone_size: few
cdr3_nt: TGTGCCAGCAGCCTACAGGGTCAGGCCAATCAGCCCCAGCATTTT
cdr3_aa: CASSLQGQANQPQHF

j_call: TRBJ2-7
v_call: TRBV7-9
d_call: NA
clone_size: NA
cdr3_nt: TGTGCCAGCAGCGGGGCGACCTCTAACTACGAGCAGTACTTC
cdr3_aa: CASSGATSNYEQYF

j_call: TRBJ2-4
v_call: TRBV6-1
d_call: TRBD2
clone_size: NA
cdr3_nt: TGTGCCAGCAGTGAAAATGGCGGGAGCGGTCTCACTCAGTACTTC
cdr3_aa: CASSENGGSGLTQYF

j_call: TRBJ2-7
v_call: TRBV9
d_call: TRBD2
clone_size: NA
cdr3_nt: TGTGCCAGCAGCCCAACGGCGGGACTAGCGGGAATCAACGAGCAGTACTTC
cdr3_aa: CASSPTAGLAGINEQYF

j_call: TRBJ2-7
v_call: TRBV10-2
d_call: NA
clone_size: once
cdr3_nt: TGCGCCAGCAGTGGGGGGAGCTACGAGCAGTACTTC
cdr3_aa: CASSGGSYEQYF

j_call: TRBJ2-3
v_call: TRBV18
d_call: NA
clone_size: NA
cdr3_nt: TGTGCCAGCTCAGAGGTAGCGAACACAGATACGCAGTATTTT
cdr3_aa: CASSEVANTDTQYF

j_call: TRBJ1-2
v_call: TRBV7-6
d_call: TRBD1
clone_size: NA
cdr3_nt: TGTGCCAGCAGCTTAGGTCGGCGGGACAGGGAAGATGGCTACACCTTC
cdr3_aa: CASSLGRRDREDGYTF

j_call: TRBJ2-7
v_call: TRBV27
d_call: TRBD1
clone_size: NA
cdr3_nt: TGTGCCAGCAGTTTCTTACAGGGGTCTCACGAGCAGTACTTC
cdr3_aa: CASSFLQGSHEQYF

j_call: TRBJ1-1
v_call: TRBV20-1
d_call: NA
clone_size: few
cdr3_nt: TGCAGTGCTAGAGGAACAGTAGGGGCTTTCTTT
cdr3_aa: CSARGTVGAFF

j_call: TRBJ2-3
v_call: TRBV2
d_call: NA
clone_size: NA
cdr3_nt: TGTGCCAGCGCGATTCCGCGGAACACAGATACGCAGTATTTT
cdr3_aa: CASAIPRNTDTQYF

j_call: TRBJ2-3
v_call: TRBV19
d_call: TRBD1
clone_size: NA
cdr3_nt: TGTGCCAGTAGTATCCAGGGGGCGTGGAGAGGCGCAGATACGCAGTATTTT
cdr3_aa: CASSIQGAWRGADTQYF

j_call: TRBJ2-4
v_call: TRBV4-1
d_call: TRBD2
clone_size: NA
cdr3_nt: TGCGCCAGCAGCCCCAACAGGGGACTAGCGGGAGGGAGAGTAGCCAAAAACATTCAGTACTTC
cdr3_aa: CASSPNRGLAGGRVAKNIQYF